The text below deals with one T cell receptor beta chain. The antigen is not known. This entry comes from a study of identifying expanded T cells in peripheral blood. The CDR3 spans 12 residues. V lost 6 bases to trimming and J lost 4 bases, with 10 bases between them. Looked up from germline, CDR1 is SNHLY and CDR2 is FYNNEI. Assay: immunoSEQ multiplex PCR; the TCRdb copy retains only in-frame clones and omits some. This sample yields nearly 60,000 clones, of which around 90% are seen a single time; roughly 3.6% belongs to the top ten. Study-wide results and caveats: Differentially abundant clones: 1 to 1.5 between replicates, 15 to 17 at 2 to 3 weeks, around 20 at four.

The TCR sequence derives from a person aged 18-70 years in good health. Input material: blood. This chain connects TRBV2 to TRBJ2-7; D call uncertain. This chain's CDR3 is CASRAPSYEQYF. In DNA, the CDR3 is TGTGCCAGCAGGGCCCCTAGTTACGAGCAGTACTTC.